A single sample gave rise to the 32 T cell receptor beta chains below, sequenced in a study of blood T cell repertoires in COVID-19. TCRdb's copy holds only in-frame clones and misses some; the assay was immunoSEQ multiplex PCR. This table has under 150,000 clones, around 90% appearing once. The sequencing input was peripheral blood. The receptors originated from a woman between 45 and 60 years old with acute or convalescent COVID-19.

V and J are TRBV30 and TRBJ1-1; 10 bases are shared with TRBD1. The CDR3 has 12 amino acids. The ends lost 5 bases at V and 7 bases at J; junction bases unmatched: 4. Germline V CDR1 and CDR2: GTSNPN, SVGIG (reference sequence). The CDR3 reads CAWAGTGVEAFF. The CDR3 DNA is TGTGCCTGGGCGGGGACAGGGGTTGAAGCTTTCTTT.

The V call is TRBV28, the J call TRBJ1-5; D possibly corresponds to TRBD1 (5 bases). Germline CDR1 is MDHEN and CDR2 is SYDVKM. V shed 7 bases and J shed 8 bases, with 15 bases lying between them. This CDR3 comprises 13 residues. CDR3 nucleotide sequence: TGTGCCAGCACCTCGGGGGAGAGGGAGCCCCAGCATTTT. Encoded protein: CASTSGEREPQHF.

The chain is built from TRBV10-3 and TRBJ1-1; D possibly corresponds to TRBD1 (6 bases). The V gene lost 3 bases and the J gene lost 6 bases, with 11 bases spanning the gap. Germline loops: CDR1 ENHRY, CDR2 SYGVKD. The CDR3 length is 13 residues. CDR3 sequence: CAISDGTTPEAFF. The CDR3 DNA reads TGTGCCATCAGTGATGGGACAACCCCTGAAGCTTTCTTT.

The chain has TRBV5-4 and TRBJ2-1, with a possible D match to TRBD2 (5 bases). CDR1 is SGHNT, CDR2 YYREEE, per germline (reference sequence). Trimming cost V 3 bases and J 5 bases, with 9 bases left between them. The CDR3 has 13 amino acids. The CDR3 region is CASSSGIDNEQFF. The DNA for the CDR3 is TGTGCCAGCAGCTCCGGGATCGACAATGAGCAGTTCTTC.

V usage is TRBV24-1 and J usage is TRBJ1-5, with no clear D. Germline CDR1 reads KGHDR; CDR2 reads SFDVKD. Trimming left V 4 bases short and J 5 bases short, with 11 bases between. This CDR3 has 14 residues. The CDR3 sequence: CATSEGQVYQPQHF. CDR3 DNA sequence: TGTGCCACCAGTGAAGGTCAGGTATATCAGCCCCAGCATTTT.

This clone came up a few times. The rearrangement uses TRBV29-1 and TRBJ2-7; 9 bases match TRBD2. V lost 4 bases, J lost 3 bases, and 7 bases stayed unmatched. CDR3 length: 14 amino acids. The germline V gene has CDR1 SQVTM and CDR2 ANQGSEA. The CDR3 here is CSVAGVAGVYEQYF. CDR3 coding DNA: TGCAGCGTTGCCGGGGTAGCGGGGGTCTACGAGCAGTACTTC.

This chain joins TRBV4-1 and TRBJ2-3; weak D call: TRBD2 (5 bases). The V gene's germline CDR1 is MGHRA and CDR2 YSYEKL. Trimming left V 4 bases short and J 6 bases short, with 11 bases between. The CDR3 runs 13 residues. CDR3 residues: CASSLYSGDTQYF. Here the CDR3 DNA reads TGCGCCAGCAGCCTATATTCGGGGGATACGCAGTATTTT.

J is TRBJ2-3 and V is TRBV15; no reliable D call. This CDR3 region has 12 residues. Germline CDR1 and CDR2: LNHNV and YYDKDF (reference sequence). The germline V and J ends were trimmed by 0 bases and 5 bases, with 3 bases remaining between them. The CDR3 protein is CATSRDQDTQYF. CDR3 nucleotides: TGTGCCACCAGCAGAGATCAAGATACGCAGTATTTT.

J is TRBJ2-7 and V is TRBV7-2; weak D call: TRBD1 (6 bases). The CDR3 spans 14 residues. Germline lookup yields CDR1 SGHTA and CDR2 FQGNSA. Trimming pared 3 bases from V and 7 bases from J, leaving 16 bases between. CDR3 region: CASSFFFPQGEQYF. The CDR3 DNA reads TGTGCCAGCAGCTTCTTTTTTCCTCAGGGGGAGCAGTACTTC.

The chain uses TRBV11-2 and TRBJ2-1; TRBD1 is a possible D gene (6 bases). Germline V lookup: CDR1 SGHAT, CDR2 FQNNGV. V lost 4 bases and J 3 bases, leaving 13 bases between the germline ends. The CDR3 is 15 residues long. CDR3 in amino acids: CASSSKDSYYNEQFF. The CDR3 nucleotides read TGTGCCAGCAGCTCGAAGGACAGCTACTACAATGAGCAGTTCTTC.

This chain connects TRBV27 to TRBJ2-7; tentatively, D is TRBD1 (6 bases). Per the germline V gene, CDR1 is MNHEY and CDR2 is SMNVEV (reference sequence). The germline V and J ends were trimmed by 6 bases and 6 bases, with 18 bases remaining between them. This CDR3 contains 14 residues. The CDR3 protein is CASSPGTPFLEQYF. Written as DNA, the CDR3 is TGTGCCAGCAGCCCCGGGACACCTTTCCTCGAGCAGTACTTC.

The chain joins TRBV12-5 to TRBJ1-2, with unresolved D. Germline CDR1 reads LGHNT; CDR2 reads FRNRAP. The length of the CDR3 is 15 residues. Trimming cost V 2 bases and J 6 bases, with 16 bases left between them. The CDR3 is CASGLPHIGRDGYTF. Here the CDR3 DNA reads TGTGCTAGTGGTTTGCCCCACATTGGGCGGGATGGCTACACCTTC. Supplemented by reference TRBV12-5 and TRBJ1-2, the full variable domain reads DARVTQTPRHKVTEMGQEVTMRCQPILGHNTVFWYRQTMMQGLELLAYFRNRAPLDDSGMPKDRFSAEMPDATLATLKIQPSEPRDSAVYFCASGLPHIGRDGYTFGSGTRLTVV.

This clone has only one observation. The V call is TRBV5-4, the J call TRBJ1-1; D unclear. Germline values: CDR1 SGHNT, CDR2 YYREEE (reference sequence). Between the trimmed V and J ends, which lost 3 bases and 5 bases, there was a span of 11 bases. This CDR3 has 13 residues. This chain's CDR3 is CASSWTPWTEAFF. The CDR3 DNA sequence: TGTGCCAGCAGCTGGACTCCTTGGACTGAAGCTTTCTTT.

The chain has TRBV7-9 and TRBJ1-4; D perhaps matches TRBD1 (6 bases). The CDR3 loop spans 16 amino acids. From germline, CDR1 is SEHNR and CDR2 FQNEAQ (reference sequence). Trimming removed 5 bases from V and 3 bases from J, with 16 bases in between. DNA for the CDR3: TGTGCCAGCAGCCAGTATTTGGGGGCCTCTAATGAAAAACTGTTTTTT. It yields the protein CASSQYLGASNEKLFF.

The V and J genes are TRBV6-5 and TRBJ1-4, with 7 bases that match TRBD1. Germline trimming cut 6 bases from V and 8 bases from J; bases unmatched to any gene: 12. Germline CDR1 is MNHEY and CDR2 is SVGAGI. The CDR3 totals 15 residues. CDR3 nucleotides: TGTGCCAGCAGATATCCTACAGGGGTTCGAGAAAAACTGTTTTTT. It specifies CASRYPTGVREKLFF.

J is TRBJ1-1 and V is TRBV5-8, with TRBD1 matching over 7 bases. There are 15 residues in the CDR3. J gave up 2 bases and V 4 bases, and 8 bases lay outside the gene matches. Germline CDR1 reads SGHTS; CDR2 reads YDEGEE. The chain's CDR3 is CASSPNRGFNTEAFF. CDR3 sequence (DNA): TGTGCCAGCAGCCCGAACAGGGGATTTAACACTGAAGCTTTCTTT. Drawing the rest from reference TRBV5-8 and TRBJ1-1, the complete variable domain is EAGVTQSPTHLIKTRGQQATLRCSPISGHTSVYWYQQALGLGLQFLLWYDEGEERNRGNFPPRFSGRQFPNYSSELNVNALELEDSALYLCASSPNRGFNTEAFFGQGTRLTVV.

The rearrangement links TRBV14 to TRBJ1-1; D not certain. The CDR3 covers 13 residues. Trimming pared 1 base from V and 0 bases from J, leaving 3 bases between. Germline V gives CDR1 SGHDN, CDR2 FVKESK. The CDR3 DNA reads TGTGCCAGCAGCCAAGTCATGAACACTGAAGCTTTCTTT. This encodes CASSQVMNTEAFF.

The gene calls are TRBV5-1 and TRBJ1-1; D may be TRBD1 (5 bases). CDR1 and CDR2 from the germline V gene are SGHRS and YFSETQ. The CDR3 loop spans 14 amino acids. Trimming stripped 2 bases from V and 3 bases from J, with 11 bases between. The CDR3 is CASSLSGWDTEAFF. The CDR3 bases are TGCGCCAGCAGCTTATCAGGGTGGGACACTGAAGCTTTCTTT.

The CDR3 reads CASSQEGGTQETQYF. CDR3 in DNA: TGTGCCAGCAGCCAGGAAGGGGGCACCCAAGAGACCCAGTACTTC. J is TRBJ2-5 and V is TRBV11-2; 7 bases align to TRBD1. CDR1 SGHAT and CDR2 FQNNGV come from the germline V gene. The CDR3 runs 15 residues. J lost 1 base, V lost 5 bases, and 7 bases had no gene match.

V and J are TRBV6-2 or TRBV6-3 and TRBJ1-1, with 9 nucleotides matching TRBD1. The CDR3 is 14 amino acids. Germline lookup yields CDR1 MNHEY and CDR2 SVGEGT. Unmatched junction bases numbered 7, after V lost 6 bases and J lost 5 bases. The CDR3 DNA reads TGTGCCAGCAGCCTGGGACAGGGAACGACTGAAGCTTTCTTT. Amino acid sequence: CASSLGQGTTEAFF.

This rearrangement joins TRBV2 to TRBJ2-5, with D unclear. From germline, CDR1 is SNHLY and CDR2 FYNNEI. The germline V and J ends were trimmed by 8 bases and 5 bases, with 6 bases remaining between them. The CDR3 contains 10 residues. CDR3 sequence reads: CASRQETQYF. Written as DNA, the CDR3 is TGTGCCAGCCGTCAGGAGACCCAGTACTTC.

This sequence joins TRBV10-3 and TRBJ2-1; D uncertain. The CDR3 is 14 amino acids. V lost 3 bases and J lost 5, with 11 bases in between. CDR1 and CDR2 from the germline V gene are ENHRY and SYGVKD. CDR3 amino acids: CAISDVAENNEQFF. CDR3 nucleotides: TGTGCCATCAGTGACGTGGCCGAAAACAATGAGCAGTTCTTC.

The genes are TRBV28 and TRBJ1-3; D is unresolved. The CDR3 length is 14 residues. V lost 2 bases and J lost 0, with 5 bases in between. Germline CDR1 and CDR2: MDHEN and SYDVKM. The CDR3 nucleotides are TGTGCCAGCAGTTTAACGGGCTCTGGAAACACCATATATTTT. Residues: CASSLTGSGNTIYF.

V gene TRBV28 combines with J gene TRBJ1-6, with D possibly TRBD1 on 5 matching bases. The CDR3 extends over 14 amino acids. Germline V gene sequence: CDR1 MDHEN, CDR2 SYDVKM. Trimming took 2 bases from V and 9 from J, leaving 11 bases between them. CDR3 amino acids: CASSLRGGGSPLHF. CDR3 bases: TGTGCCAGCAGTTTACGCGGGGGGGGTTCACCCCTCCACTTT.

The rearrangement uses TRBV7-3 and TRBJ2-2, with 11 positions matching TRBD2. The CDR3 is 17 residues long. Germline V gene data show CDR1 as SGHTA and CDR2 as FQGTGA. J gave up 6 bases and V 5 bases, and 11 bases lay outside the gene matches. CDR3 protein: CASSPQPLAGGAGELFF. CDR3 in DNA: TGTGCCAGCAGCCCCCAGCCGTTAGCGGGGGGGGCCGGGGAGCTGTTTTTT.

CDR3 sequence: CASSDDRVYGYTF. The CDR3 DNA reads as TGTGCCAGCAGTGATGACAGGGTCTATGGCTACACCTTC. This sequence joins TRBV2 and TRBJ1-2; 7 positions match TRBD1. The V gene's germline CDR1 is SNHLY and CDR2 FYNNEI. The CDR3 is made up of 13 amino acids. J was trimmed by 4 bases and V by 3 bases; bases with no gene match: 2.

This clone was seen a handful of times. The chain uses TRBV10-1 and TRBJ1-5; D is ambiguous. Germline CDR1 and CDR2: WNHNN and SYGVQD (reference sequence). The CDR3 extends over 13 amino acids. With 5 bases removed from V and 5 bases from J, the gap between germline ends came to 10 bases. The CDR3 nucleotides are TGCGCCAGCAGTCCTAACCTCGATCAGCCCCAGCATTTT. Its protein product is CASSPNLDQPQHF.

The chain uses TRBV28 and TRBJ1-5; D is uncertain. The V gene lost 8 bases and the J gene lost 6 bases, with 5 bases spanning the gap. Germline V CDR1 and CDR2: MDHEN, SYDVKM. The CDR3 is made up of 10 amino acids. The CDR3 DNA is TGTGCCAGCGGCTTTCAGCCCCAGCATTTT. This translates into CASGFQPQHF.

The rearrangement joins TRBV11-2 to TRBJ1-2; D unresolved. Between the trimmed V and J ends, which lost 0 bases and 4 bases, there was a span of 6 bases. This CDR3 is built from 13 residues. Germline V gene sequence: CDR1 SGHAT, CDR2 FQNNGV. CDR3 in amino acids: CASSLDSTYGYTF. In nucleotides, the CDR3 is TGTGCCAGCAGCTTAGACAGTACCTATGGCTACACCTTC.

The rearrangement uses TRBV7-9 and TRBJ2-1, with TRBD1 as a possible D gene (6 bases). V dropped 4 bases and J dropped 9 bases, with 10 bases sitting between them. The germline V gene has CDR1 SEHNR and CDR2 FQNEAQ (reference sequence). The CDR3 spans 12 residues. CDR3 in amino acids: CASSYRVTEQFF. The CDR3 bases are TGTGCCAGCAGCTACAGGGTAACTGAGCAGTTCTTC.

This clone was observed once. This chain uses TRBV27 with TRBJ1-1; D is perhaps TRBD1 (5 bases). Between the trimmed V and J ends, which lost 0 bases and 1 base, there was a span of 9 bases. This CDR3 comprises 15 residues. Germline-derived CDR1 and CDR2 are MNHEY and SMNVEV (reference sequence). For the CDR3, the DNA is TGTGCCAGCAGTTTATCAGGGGAGGGGAACACTGAAGCTTTCTTT. Protein sequence: CASSLSGEGNTEAFF.

The gene calls are TRBV28 and TRBJ2-7; D is possibly TRBD1 (6 bases). This CDR3 has 18 residues. The V end lost 6 bases, the J end lost 0 bases, and 24 bases lay between the germline ends. In germline, CDR1 is MDHEN, CDR2 SYDVKM. The CDR3 DNA follows: TGTGCCAGCAGGCAGAATACAGGGACCTCTATCAGCTCCTACGAGCAGTACTTC. Its protein product is CASRQNTGTSISSYEQYF.